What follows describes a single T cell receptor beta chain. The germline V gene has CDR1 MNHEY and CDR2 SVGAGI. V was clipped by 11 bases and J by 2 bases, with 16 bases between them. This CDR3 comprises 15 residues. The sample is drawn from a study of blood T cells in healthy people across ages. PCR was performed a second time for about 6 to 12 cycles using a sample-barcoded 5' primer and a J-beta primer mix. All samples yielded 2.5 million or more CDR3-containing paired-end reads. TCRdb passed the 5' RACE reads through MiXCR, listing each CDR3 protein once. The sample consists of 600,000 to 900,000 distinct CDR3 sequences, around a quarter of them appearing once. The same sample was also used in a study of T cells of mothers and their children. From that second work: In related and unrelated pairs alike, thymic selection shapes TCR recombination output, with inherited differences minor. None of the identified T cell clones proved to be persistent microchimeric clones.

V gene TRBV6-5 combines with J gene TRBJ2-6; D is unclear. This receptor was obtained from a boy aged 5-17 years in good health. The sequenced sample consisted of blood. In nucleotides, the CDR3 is TGTGCCGCAGGAGAGAAGGCCGCTGGGGCCAACGTCCTGACTTTC. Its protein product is CAAGEKAAGANVLTF.